This T cell receptor beta chain was profiled in a study of cytomegalovirus exposure and HLA in healthy donors. General study results and limits: The authors enumerated over 150 TCR beta chains as linked to cytomegalovirus.

With 60 Vbeta and 13 Jbeta primers, the PCR was carried out. The protocol was immunoSEQ multiplex PCR, while the TCRdb copy is restricted to in-frame clones and leaves out a portion. This sample has around 100,000 clones, with 79% found just once. Points on this clone: The antigen is undetermined.

Trimming removed 6 bases at V and 7 bases at J, with 13 bases between. The germline V gene encodes CDR1 SNHLY and CDR2 FYNNEI. There are 13 residues in the CDR3. This rearrangement joins TRBV2 to TRBJ1-5, with a possible D match to TRBD1 (6 bases). The source material was PBMCs. The sequence came from a woman between 35 and 50 years old in good health and CMV-seronegative. CDR3 DNA sequence: TGTGCCAGCAGGGCAGGGGTTGGACAGCCCCAGCATTTT. Its protein is CASRAGVGQPQHF.